Presented here are 4 T cell receptor beta chains from one specimen sequenced in a study of cytomegalovirus exposure and HLA in healthy donors. The primer mix had 60 Vbeta and 13 Jbeta primers. Profiling relied on immunoSEQ multiplex PCR, and the TCRdb table lists in-frame clones only, not all of them. The sample holds some 200,000 clones; around 83% are singletons and the top ten take 1.1% to 1.5%. Sequenced: PBMCs. The receptors originated from a girl under 18 in good health and CMV-seronegative.

The rearrangement links TRBV18 to TRBJ2-5; a possible D gene is TRBD2 (6 bases). Trimming removed 7 bases from V and 3 bases from J, with 18 bases in between. Germline values: CDR1 KGHSH, CDR2 LQKENI. CDR3 length: 15 residues. DNA of the CDR3: TGTGCCAGCTTCCCCGGTGGGGGAGGAGAAGAGACCCAGTACTTC. Translation gives CASFPGGGGEETQYF.

This clone has only one observation. The chain carries TRBV5-4 and TRBJ2-7; 7 bases are a match to TRBD1. The germline V gene has CDR1 SGHNT and CDR2 YYREEE (reference sequence). V lost 4 bases and J lost 7; bases outside the gene matches: 5. The CDR3 is 12 amino acids. The chain's CDR3 is CASSLGTEEQYF. DNA of the CDR3: TGTGCCAGCAGCCTGGGGACAGAAGAGCAGTACTTC.

The chain has TRBV7-2 and TRBJ1-1; D uncertain. Trimming removed 5 bases at V and 0 bases at J, with 13 bases between. The CDR3 extends over 15 amino acids. CDR1 and CDR2 from the germline V gene are SGHTA and FQGNSA. The CDR3 region has the DNA TGTGCCAGCAGCCCGATACGGGATTTGAACACTGAAGCTTTCTTT. The encoded protein is CASSPIRDLNTEAFF.

The chain has TRBV5-1 and TRBJ2-3, with TRBD1 as a possible D gene (6 bases). Trimming left V 4 bases short and J 4 bases short, with 16 bases between. CDR1 is SGHRS and CDR2 is YFSETQ in the germline V gene. CDR3 length: 15 residues. As DNA, the CDR3 is TGCGCCAGCAGCCTCAGGGGTCAGGGAGCAGATACGCAGTATTTT. This gives the protein CASSLRGQGADTQYF.